The clone carrying this TCR beta chain came up a few times. Its antigen is currently unknown. The TCRbeta library incorporated unique molecular identifiers. TCRdb reprocessed the PCR reads via MiXCR and lists one record per CDR3 protein. The sample lists about 830,000 distinct CDR3 sequences, about 16% occurring once. The V and J ends lost 1 base and 5 bases respectively, with 10 bases between them. The CDR3 contains 14 residues. In germline, CDR1 is MRHNA, CDR2 SNTAGT. This specimen belongs to a study of T-cell reconstitution after alpha-beta-depleted transplantation in children. Regarding the study as a whole: T cells produced anew were the main source of T-cell counts and diversity one year after transplant.

This TCR was sampled from a male patient younger than 18 who had a stem cell transplant for acute lymphoblastic leukemia, so the T cells may come from the graft donor. Sequenced material: PBMCs, mostly from graft donor cells, taken 360 days after TCRalphabeta/CD19-depleted stem cell transplant. The chain carries TRBV6-4 and TRBJ2-3; D tentatively fits TRBD1 or TRBD2 (6 bases each). This CDR3 reads CASSDWGAGDTQYF. The CDR3 DNA reads as TGTGCCAGCAGTGACTGGGGGGCTGGAGATACGCAGTATTTT.